This T cell receptor beta chain appears in the sequencing data of a study of cytomegalovirus exposure and HLA in healthy donors. Only in-frame clones appear in the TCRdb table, and some are missing; sequencing was by immunoSEQ multiplex PCR. This sample has over 120,000 clones; roughly 89% occur once, and the top ten carry over 8.5%. The CDR3 runs to 15 residues. Germline lookup yields CDR1 SNHLY and CDR2 FYNNEI. V shed 0 bases, J shed 2 bases, and the junction held 3 bases outside the gene matches. The chain is built from TRBV2 and TRBJ2-7, with 8 bases lining up with TRBD1. The sequencing sample was made of PBMCs. The TCR sequence derives from a woman between 18 and 29 years old in good health and CMV-seropositive. DNA for the CDR3: TGTGCCAGCAGTGAAGCGCAGGGGGCTCCCTACGAGCAGTACTTC. This encodes CASSEAQGAPYEQYF. Variable domain in full (rest from reference TRBV2 and TRBJ2-7): EPEVTQTPSHQVTQMGQEVILRCVPISNHLYFYWYRQILGQKVEFLVSFYNNEISEKSEIFDDQFSVERPDGSNFTLKIRSTKLEDSAMYFCASSEAQGAPYEQYFGPGTRLTVT.